This T cell receptor (beta chain) came from a study of blood T cell repertoires in COVID-19. At the level of the study: Donors in the United States, Italy and Spain gave samples during acute or convalescent COVID-19.

In the original processing: Amplifying reference gene primers gave estimates of nucleated cell counts. TCRdb keeps only in-frame clones here, not all; method: immunoSEQ multiplex PCR. V, J and clone size are taken as reported in that table, and D and trimming were inferred from the DNA itself. Counted here are a few hundred thousand clones, 80% to 90% occurring once; the ten biggest clones make up about 10%. Germline CDR1 and CDR2: LGHDT and YNNKEL (reference sequence). This CDR3 comprises 13 residues. V dropped 3 bases and J dropped 6 bases, with 9 bases sitting between them. Material for sequencing was peripheral blood. This receptor was identified in a woman in her sixties or seventies with acute or convalescent COVID-19. This chain uses TRBV3-1 (or the pseudogene TRBV3-2) with TRBJ2-1; a weak D match, TRBD2 (5 bases). The CDR3 nucleotides are TGTGCCAGCAGCCAGAGGGCCGTCAATGAGCAGTTCTTC. It codes for CASSQRAVNEQFF.